This is a list of T cell receptor beta chains from one sample in a study of T cell responses to AZD1222 COVID-19 vaccine. Profiling relied on immunoSEQ multiplex PCR, and the TCRdb table lists in-frame clones only, not all of them. The data hold around 26,000 clones, with 88% observed a single time. The sample in question was peripheral blood, obtained 28 days after the second AZD1222 dose. The receptors come from an adult who received the AZD1222 COVID-19 vaccine. CDR3s include the opening cysteine and the closing phenylalanine or tryptophan. The order of the fields is D gene, clone size, J gene, V gene, CDR3 protein, CDR3 DNA. D genes are given only for firm matches. The size field is filled for only some rows; it gives once, few, many or a size class.

>-|-|TRBJ2-5|TRBV19
CASSASRGASTQYF
TGTGCCAGTAGCGCCTCACGGGGGGCCAGTACCCAGTACTTC
>-|-|TRBJ1-5|TRBV5-1
CASSLDGYSNQPQHF
TGCGCCAGCAGCTTGGACGGGTATAGCAATCAGCCCCAGCATTTT
>TRBD1|once|TRBJ2-5|TRBV7-9
CASRSGQGEETQYF
TGTGCCAGCAGATCGGGACAGGGAGAAGAGACCCAGTACTTC
>TRBD2|once|TRBJ2-2|TRBV25-1
CASSEGSAGGPGELFF
TGTGCCAGCAGTGAAGGGTCAGCGGGGGGGCCCGGGGAGCTGTTTTTT
>-|-|TRBJ1-1|TRBV18
CASSPPGLGVDTEAFF
TGTGCCAGCTCACCACCGGGCCTGGGGGTTGACACTGAAGCTTTCTTT
>-|-|TRBJ1-2|TRBV14
CASTLGGASYGYTF
TGTGCCAGCACCCTGGGAGGGGCGTCCTATGGCTACACCTTC
>-|-|TRBJ1-1|TRBV10-3
CATLGLNTEAFF
TGTGCCACCCTGGGATTGAACACTGAAGCTTTCTTT
>TRBD1|few|TRBJ2-1|TRBV5-1
CASSLGRTGFYNEQFF
TGCGCCAGCAGCTTGGGTCGGACAGGGTTCTACAATGAGCAGTTCTTC
>TRBD1|once|TRBJ2-7|TRBV28
CASSRRTGAYEQYF
TGTGCCAGCAGTCGGCGGACAGGTGCCTACGAGCAGTACTTC
>-|-|TRBJ2-7|TRBV7-2
CASSSHRVGTYEQYF
TGTGCCAGCAGCTCCCACCGGGTAGGGACCTACGAGCAGTACTTC
>TRBD1|-|TRBJ1-1|TRBV9
CASSVGPGQVDTEAFF
TGTGCCAGCAGCGTAGGACCCGGACAGGTGGACACTGAAGCTTTCTTT
>TRBD2|-|TRBJ2-3|TRBV2
CASSEAMTSGGVDF
TGTGCCAGCAGTGAAGCAATGACTAGCGGGGGGGTTGATTTT
>-|-|TRBJ1-5|TRBV4-3
CASSQDRGSGQPQHF
TGCGCCAGCAGCCAAGACAGGGGTTCTGGCCAGCCCCAGCATTTT
>-|-|TRBJ2-1|TRBV18
CASGTGPYNEQFF
TGTGCCAGCGGGACGGGACCTTACAATGAGCAGTTCTTC
>-|-|TRBJ2-7|TRBV5-4
CASSFGGQGGSYEQYF
TGTGCCAGCAGCTTCGGCGGGCAGGGAGGCTCCTACGAGCAGTACTTC
>-|-|TRBJ1-5|TRBV19
CASSLARRINQPQHF
TGTGCCAGTAGTCTAGCCAGGAGAATTAATCAGCCCCAGCATTTT